This T cell receptor (beta chain) was sequenced during a study of T cells in narcolepsy. On the study more broadly: Donors had narcolepsy type 1 or type 2, or were healthy controls.

TCRdb keeps only in-frame clones here, not all; method: immunoSEQ multiplex PCR. The profile shows about 33,000 clones, roughly 90% of them singletons. Findings and caveats of the study: No autoreactive T cell clone sequences appeared in some memory CD4+ repertoires. Blood of same and different patients, but not healthy controls, reportedly held recurring autoreactive clonotypes. Same-patient CSF and blood CD4+ T cell clonotypes included HCRT-specific and TRIB2-specific autoreactive ones.

Turning to this clone: Antigen specificity is unknown. The junction departs from germline at one end; a sequencing error may be responsible.

This CDR3 has 19 residues. Germline CDR1 and CDR2: SGHAT and FQNNGV. This chain uses TRBV11-2 with TRBJ1-1; D not certain. Sequences were obtained from CD45RA- memory CD4+ T cells from PBMCs. This receptor was identified in a human donor with narcolepsy. This CDR3 reads CASSLGRPHPRSLNIEAFF. The CDR3 DNA reads TGTGCCAGCAGCTTAGGTAGGCCCCACCCCCGCTCTTTGAACATTGAAGCTTTCTTT.